This T cell receptor beta chain was captured by sequencing in a study of long-term antiretroviral therapy in people with HIV. This CDR3 comprises 19 residues. Trimming cost V 5 bases and J 0 bases; bases outside gene matches: 13. Germline loops: CDR1 PRHDT, CDR2 FYEKMQ (reference sequence). This clone occurred once. At survey level, the immunoSEQ assay was run in its v3.0 version. Sequencing was performed with immunoSEQ multiplex PCR; in TCRdb, only in-frame clones are kept and a portion is missing. The table shows over 25,000 clones, with about 85% occurring only once. This specimen was unsorted PBMCs, taken 1.1 years after starting antiretroviral therapy. The sequence derives from a man younger than 35 with HIV. The chain is built from TRBV13 and TRBJ2-7; 13 bases agree with TRBD2. The chain's CDR3 is CASSIKLGTSGVYSYEQYF. The CDR3 nucleotides read TGTGCCAGCAGCATTAAACTTGGGACTAGCGGGGTCTACTCCTACGAGCAGTACTTC.